This T cell receptor (beta chain) was documented in a study of pediatric ulcerative colitis (dated by TCRdb to about 2019). For the wider study: Fewer than 10 ulcerative colitis patients had pancolitis and two had left-sided colitis, with histology consistent with ulcerative colitis in all. From nine newly diagnosed, treatment-naive pediatric ulcerative colitis patients and a few non-IBD control children, paired blood and rectal samples were collected. By Pediatric Ulcerative Colitis Activity Index, two patients had mild disease, several had moderate disease and three had acute severe colitis. What the study reported, not specific to this receptor: Significantly higher autologous blood-rectal clonal overlap was found in ulcerative colitis patients than in controls, which suggested increased T cell trafficking to inflamed tissue. For technical reasons, substantially fewer templates were yielded by the blood samples of a couple of patients, and these blood samples were excluded from blood-rectal overlap analysis. Controls, mild-moderate and acute severe colitis patients were separated by rectal repertoire features, and reduced rectal diversity due to clonal expansions was observed in acute severe colitis. Two rectal CDR3 clonotypes were detected in all ulcerative colitis patients and were not detected in any of the controls. With only a few individuals, the healthy control group was small. Because repertoires came from total lymphocyte DNA, patterns in rare subsets such as regulatory T cells may not be reflected.

A word on this clone: The antigen it binds to is not known. Base qualities are not provided; no much larger clone lies one nucleotide away.

Using the immunoSEQ TRB Survey service, rearranged CDR3 beta regions were amplified from genomic DNA with multiplex V and J primers. To keep sequencing depth equal across samples, survey-level depth of up to 500,000 reads per sample was applied. Libraries were purified, pooled and sequenced on Illumina technology. The authors' pipeline ran thus. Productive clonality, sample overlap, pairwise scatters, CDR3 beta length, V/D/J gene usage and productiveness were assessed with immunoSEQ online tools. Calculated diversity was the number of unique rearrangements divided by total templates times 100; Shannon and Simpson indices were also computed. Principal component analysis used the R prcomp function and ggbiplot package on Z-score normalized data. Morisita's index was used to quantify the clonal overlap between blood and rectum within each subject. TCRdb stores this immuneACCESS table with in-frame sequences only. Part of the clones is absent; in the studies checked, under half of the shortfall reflects unresolved V genes, and no reason is known for the rest. V and J calls and clone size follow that table, whereas D and trimming were derived from the DNA. The sample data list fewer than 40,000 clones, and around 80% of these were observed just once. The ten largest clones add up to over 3.5% of the sample.

Before the diagnostic colonoscopy, none of the ulcerative colitis patients had been given immunosuppressive medication. A blood sample was obtained concurrently with the colonoscopy. The Wizard kit (Promega) was used to extract genomic DNA from the blood and intestinal samples. Sequencing used blood. The sequence was collected from a boy younger than 18 with severe ulcerative colitis.

The sequenced DNA is TGCGCCAGCAGCCCCGGATTCACAGGGGTGCAAGAGACCCAGTACTTC. It specifies CASSPGFTGVQETQYF. The chain links TRBV4-1 with TRBJ2-5, and TRBD1 matches 7 of the central bases. The CDR3 sequence holds 16 residues, the cysteine and phenylalanine included. The entry retains the CDR3 DNA only, 48 bases that are in frame from base 1. The germline V gene gives CDR1 as MGHRA and CDR2 as YSYEKL. V ends up 4 bases short and J 2 bases short, with an unmatched junction base count of 10.